The subject of this entry is one T cell receptor beta chain. Its antigen is as yet unknown. The CDR3 covers 14 residues. CDR1 and CDR2 (germline): MDHEN, SYDVKM. The data derive from a study of CXCR3-negative and CXCR3-positive naive CD8 T cells. Study-level findings and limits: More hydrophobic TRB CDR3s occurred in CXCR3-positive than in CXCR3-negative naive cells.

Via 5' RACE with UMI labels, TRB cDNA libraries were prepared. No DNA is given; TCRdb re-called the 5' RACE reads and lists each CDR3 protein once. The listing records some 60,000 distinct CDR3 sequences. The specimen was naive CXCR3+ CD8+ T cells from blood. As to subset: CD45RO-CCR7+CD27+CD95- naive CD8+ T cells expressing CXCR3 (TNR3+). The receptor was isolated from a human donor in good health. Some clones in this sample may be carry-over from other donors' samples. The chain links TRBV28 to TRBJ2-7; there is no DNA to check the TCRdb D call of TRBD2. CDR3 loop: CASSFQAGLYEQYF.